These 19 T cell receptor beta chains share one sample of origin, sequenced in a study of T cell repertoires in cytomegalovirus infection. Using its own MiXCR run on the reads, TCRdb lists one record per CDR3 protein. The sample lists around 340,000 distinct CDR3 sequences; around 29% were seen once. Antigen specificity for these receptors is unknown. The starting material was cultured PBMCs, obtained from culture after CMV antigen stimulation. The receptors derive from a human donor in good health (CMV status not recorded). Some clones in this sample may be carry-over from other donors' samples.

The chain joins TRBV12-3 or TRBV12-4 to TRBJ1-2; a possible D gene is TRBD1 (5 bases). V gave up 4 bases and J gave up 6 bases, with 6 bases separating them. CDR3 length: 11 amino acids. The CDR3 spells CASSYRNGYTF. Here the CDR3 DNA reads TGTGCCAGCAGTTACAGGAATGGCTACACCTTC.

This clonotype occurred a few times. The chain has TRBV7-9 and TRBJ2-7; D is ambiguous. The CDR3 loop spans 13 amino acids. The germline V gene encodes CDR1 SEHNR and CDR2 FQNEAQ (reference sequence). The germline V and J ends were trimmed by 5 bases and 3 bases, with 11 bases remaining between them. The CDR3 nucleotides are TGTGCCAGCAGCCTTAGGGCCGGCTACGAGCAGTACTTC. Amino acids: CASSLRAGYEQYF.

A few counts support this clonotype. The CDR3 DNA reads TGTGCCAGTAGTCCATCCTGGGGGGGCAAGGAAAAACTGTTTTTT. Translation gives CASSPSWGGKEKLFF. The chain employs TRBV19 and TRBJ1-4, with D possibly matching TRBD1 (6 bases). The CDR3 totals 15 residues. Germline V lookup: CDR1 LNHDA, CDR2 SQIVND (reference sequence). Trimming left V 5 bases short and J 8 bases short, with 18 bases between.

The V call is TRBV14, the J call TRBJ1-1; TRBD1 is a possible D gene (6 bases). CDR3 length: 16 residues. CDR1 and CDR2 (germline): SGHDN, FVKESK. The V end lost 3 bases, the J end lost 4 bases, and 18 bases lay between the germline ends. In DNA, the CDR3 is TGTGCCAGCAGCCAGACCCCATACAGGGAGGGCACTGAAGCTTTCTTT. Protein product: CASSQTPYREGTEAFF.

The chain uses TRBV7-9 and TRBJ2-7; 11 bases are shared with TRBD2. Germline V gives CDR1 SEHNR, CDR2 FQNEAQ (reference sequence). The V and J ends lost 4 bases and 5 bases, in that order; junction bases with no gene match: 10. The CDR3 consists of 16 residues. The CDR3 DNA reads as TGTGCCAGCAGCTCTCTAGCGGGAGGACCTACCCACGAGCAGTACTTC. Protein sequence: CASSSLAGGPTHEQYF.

The chain combines TRBV7-8 with TRBJ2-7, with D possibly TRBD1 on 6 matching bases. This CDR3 is 15 amino acids long. The germline gives CDR1 SGHVS, CDR2 FQNEAQ. Between the trimmed V and J ends, which lost 1 base and 3 bases, there was a span of 13 bases. The CDR3 spells CASSLVGTTLYEQYF. CDR3 nucleotides: TGTGCCAGCAGCTTAGTGGGGACAACTCTCTACGAGCAGTACTTC.

CDR3 loop: CASSLAGSAGAYNEQFF. CDR3 in DNA: TGTGCCAGCAGCTTAGCGGGATCAGCGGGGGCCTACAATGAGCAGTTCTTC. The chain couples TRBV7-9 to TRBJ2-1, with 8 nucleotides matching TRBD2. The CDR3 runs 17 residues. Germline V gives CDR1 SEHNR, CDR2 FQNEAQ (reference sequence). The junction had 6 bases not matched to a gene; V was cut back by 0 bases and J by 2 bases.

This clonotype turned up a few times. The rearrangement uses TRBV9 and TRBJ1-1; 10 positions match TRBD1. Germline trimming cut 2 bases from V and 1 base from J; bases unmatched to any gene: 2. CDR1 SGDLS and CDR2 YYNGEE come from the germline V gene. This CDR3 has 15 residues. Written as DNA, the CDR3 is TGTGCCAGCAGCGTGGGGACAGGGGCGAACACTGAAGCTTTCTTT. Translating gives CASSVGTGANTEAFF.

The chain carries TRBV12-3 or TRBV12-4 and TRBJ1-2, with 7 bases matching TRBD1. The CDR3 extends over 14 amino acids. V dropped 5 bases and J dropped 1; count of bases not matched to a gene: 4. The CDR3: CASSDRVFNYGYTF. The CDR3 nucleotides are TGTGCCAGCAGTGACAGGGTTTTTAACTATGGCTACACCTTC.

This clonotype was detected only once. The chain uses TRBV7-8 and TRBJ2-1; 9 bases map to TRBD2. The CDR3 has 15 residues. Germline values: CDR1 SGHVS, CDR2 FQNEAQ. With V trimmed by 1 base and J by 10 bases, 8 bases remained unmatched. The CDR3 coding sequence is TGTGCCAGCAGCTTAGGGGTAGCGGGAGTTTGGGAGCAGTTCTTC. Translated: CASSLGVAGVWEQFF.

This clonotype was seen at least ten times. The chain employs TRBV7-2 and TRBJ2-7; TRBD2 might be the D (6 bases). Germline-derived CDR1 and CDR2 are SGHTA and FQGNSA. V lost 8 bases and J lost 2, with 7 bases in between. The CDR3 totals 11 residues. CDR3 sequence: CASAGTYEQYF. The CDR3 region has the DNA TGTGCCAGCGCGGGGACCTACGAGCAGTACTTC.

Written as DNA, the CDR3 is TGTGCCAGCAGTTTAAAGGAACCTAGGAGCTCCTATAATTCACCCCTCCACTTT. Translating it yields CASSLKEPRSSYNSPLHF. The rearrangement links TRBV27 to TRBJ1-6; no clear D. Germline-derived CDR1 and CDR2 are MNHEY and SMNVEV (reference sequence). The CDR3 spans 18 residues. Trimming cost V 2 bases and J 0 bases, with 14 bases left between them.

This clonotype has at least ten counts. The chain uses TRBV18 and TRBJ2-1; D gene unclear. With 5 bases removed from V and 3 bases from J, the gap between germline ends came to 11 bases. The CDR3 length is 14 residues. CDR1 is KGHSH, CDR2 LQKENI, per germline. The CDR3 reads CASSTDGIYNEQFF. In DNA form, the CDR3 reads TGTGCCAGCTCAACGGATGGGATCTACAATGAGCAGTTCTTC.

In its sample, this clonotype was seen a few times. The genes are TRBV24-1 and TRBJ1-4; a weak D match, TRBD1 (5 bases). This CDR3 comprises 15 residues. Trimming removed 6 bases at V and 7 bases at J, with 17 bases between. The germline V gene encodes CDR1 KGHDR and CDR2 SFDVKD. The CDR3 region is CATSKGGSGGEKLFF. DNA for the CDR3: TGTGCCACCAGTAAAGGAGGGAGCGGGGGTGAAAAACTGTTTTTT.

V gene TRBV9 combines with J gene TRBJ2-3; D is unclear. Trimming left V 5 bases short and J 6 bases short, with 19 bases between. In germline, CDR1 is SGDLS, CDR2 YYNGEE. The CDR3 is 15 amino acids. The CDR3 loop is CASSPSGSVGDTQYF. In DNA, the CDR3 is TGTGCCAGCAGTCCTAGTGGGTCCGTGGGGGATACGCAGTATTTT.

The chain combines TRBV12-3 or TRBV12-4 with TRBJ2-3, with a possible D match to TRBD1 (6 bases). This CDR3 comprises 16 residues. Trimming shortened V by 5 bases and J by 2 bases, and 17 bases separated the two germline ends. The CDR3 protein is CASSPGTGTITDTQYF. CDR3 bases: TGTGCCAGCAGTCCAGGTACAGGGACCATCACAGATACGCAGTATTTT.

This clonotype has at least ten counts. The chain joins TRBV28 to TRBJ2-7; TRBD1 matches 7 bases. J gave up 11 bases and V 4 bases, and 20 bases lay outside the gene matches. Germline V gives CDR1 MDHEN, CDR2 SYDVKM. The CDR3 runs 16 residues. The CDR3 DNA is TGTGCCAGCAGTTCACCTTCGACAGGGAATATTGTACGGGAGTACTTC. It is translated as CASSSPSTGNIVREYF.

This chain joins TRBV7-2 and TRBJ1-5, with 8 bases lining up with TRBD1. CDR3 length equals 16 residues. Germline V gene data show CDR1 as SGHTA and CDR2 as FQGNSA. V dropped 1 base and J dropped 7; count of bases not matched to a gene: 9. The CDR3 DNA reads as TGTGCCAGCAGCTTAGGAATGGCAGGGGGCGGCCAGCCCCAGCATTTT. Translating gives CASSLGMAGGGQPQHF.

This clonotype came up a few times. The chain recombines TRBV6-1 with TRBJ2-1, with a tentative D call TRBD1 (5 bases). The CDR3 extends over 13 amino acids. From germline, CDR1 is MNHNS and CDR2 SASEGT. V was trimmed by 5 bases and J by 5 bases, leaving 10 bases between them. The CDR3 region is CASSSPRDNEQFF. The DNA for the CDR3 is TGTGCCAGCAGTTCCCCCAGGGACAATGAGCAGTTCTTC.